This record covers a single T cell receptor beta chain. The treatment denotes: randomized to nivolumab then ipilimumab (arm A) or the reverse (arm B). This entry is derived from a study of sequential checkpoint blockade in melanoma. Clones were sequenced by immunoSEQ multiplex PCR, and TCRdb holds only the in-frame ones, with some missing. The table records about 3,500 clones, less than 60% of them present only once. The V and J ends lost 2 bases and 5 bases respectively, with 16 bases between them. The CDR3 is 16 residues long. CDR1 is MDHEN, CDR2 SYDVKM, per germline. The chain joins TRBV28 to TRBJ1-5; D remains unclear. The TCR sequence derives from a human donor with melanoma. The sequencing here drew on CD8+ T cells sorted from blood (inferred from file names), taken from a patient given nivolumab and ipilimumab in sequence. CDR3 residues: CASSLIAAVGDQPQHF. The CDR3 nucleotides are TGTGCCAGCAGTTTAATTGCAGCCGTGGGCGATCAGCCCCAGCATTTT.